The rows below give T cell receptor beta chains drawn from one sample of a study of radiotherapy plus CTLA-4 blockade in lung cancer. Assay: immunoSEQ multiplex PCR; the TCRdb copy retains only in-frame clones and omits some. The data hold under 95,000 clones, with roughly four fifths observed a single time. The specimen was peripheral blood, collected from a patient treated with radiotherapy plus ipilimumab. The source is a human donor with non-small cell lung cancer who had stable disease on radiotherapy plus ipilimumab. Each CDR3 is given with its conserved first and last residue. The order of the fields is V gene, D gene, clone size, J gene, CDR3 protein, CDR3 DNA. A D gene is named only where the DNA matches it firmly. Rows give clone size only sometimes, using once, few, many, or a class for an expanded clone.

V gene: TRBV7-2
D gene: NA
clone size: NA
J gene: TRBJ1-1
CDR3 protein: CASSPYTEAFF
CDR3 DNA: TGTGCCAGCAGTCCATACACTGAAGCTTTCTTT

V gene: TRBV6-1
D gene: NA
clone size: NA
J gene: TRBJ2-7
CDR3 protein: CASSPLGEQYF
CDR3 DNA: TGTGCCAGCAGCCCCCTCGGCGAGCAGTACTTC

V gene: TRBV6-6
D gene: TRBD1
clone size: few
J gene: TRBJ2-7
CDR3 protein: CASSPPGQGSTYEQYF
CDR3 DNA: TGTGCCAGCAGCCCGCCGGGACAGGGTTCCACCTACGAGCAGTACTTC

V gene: TRBV6-6
D gene: NA
clone size: NA
J gene: TRBJ2-7
CDR3 protein: CASSYSRGGYEQYF
CDR3 DNA: TGTGCCAGCAGTTACTCGAGGGGGGGGTACGAGCAGTACTTC

V gene: TRBV30
D gene: NA
clone size: NA
J gene: TRBJ2-7
CDR3 protein: CAWSPGTHSYEQYF
CDR3 DNA: TGTGCCTGGAGTCCCGGGACTCACTCCTACGAGCAGTACTTC

V gene: TRBV28
D gene: NA
clone size: NA
J gene: TRBJ1-2
CDR3 protein: CASRQVNYGYTF
CDR3 DNA: TGTGCCAGCAGGCAGGTTAACTATGGCTACACCTTC

V gene: TRBV6-1
D gene: NA
clone size: NA
J gene: TRBJ2-7
CDR3 protein: CASSEAGHGPYEQYF
CDR3 DNA: TGTGCCAGCAGTGAAGCGGGACACGGTCCCTACGAGCAGTACTTC

V gene: TRBV21-1
D gene: NA
clone size: NA
J gene: TRBJ2-3
CDR3 protein: CASSSVGELADTQYF
CDR3 DNA: TGTGCCAGCAGCTCTGTGGGGGAGTTGGCAGATACGCAGTATTTT

V gene: TRBV5-1
D gene: TRBD2
clone size: NA
J gene: TRBJ2-5
CDR3 protein: CASSRSGGAVETQYF
CDR3 DNA: TGCGCCAGCAGCCGTAGCGGGGGGGCGGTAGAGACCCAGTACTTC

V gene: TRBV5-1
D gene: NA
clone size: NA
J gene: TRBJ1-2
CDR3 protein: CASSLGNRYGYTF
CDR3 DNA: TGCGCCAGCAGCTTGGGGAATCGGTATGGCTACACCTTC